What follows is one T cell receptor (beta chain) and its context. CDR1 and CDR2 from the germline V gene are SGHTA and FQGNSA. J lost 5 bases, V lost 5 bases, and 8 bases had no gene match. There are 15 residues in the CDR3. Original processing notes: Reference gene primers were amplified, and this amplification served to estimate nucleated cell counts. TCRdb keeps only in-frame clones here, not all; method: immunoSEQ multiplex PCR. V and J calls and clone size are those listed in that table; D and trimming were worked out from the DNA. In the table there are about 250,000 clones, about four fifths of which are singletons. The data belong to a study of blood T cell repertoires in COVID-19. In the study overall: Collection of acute and convalescent COVID-19 samples took place in the United States, Italy and Spain. Sources were T cells, B-cell-depleted T cells, or PBMCs; the material itself was cDNA or gDNA.

The chain carries TRBV7-2 and TRBJ2-5; 10 nucleotides agree with TRBD2. The source material was peripheral blood. The clonotype was recovered from a woman in her sixties or seventies with acute or convalescent COVID-19. The CDR3 region is CASSSGGASMETQYF. The CDR3 DNA follows: TGTGCCAGCAGCAGCGGGGGGGCGAGTATGGAGACCCAGTACTTC.